This is a list of T cell receptor beta chains from one sample in a study of OX40 agonist ivuxolimab in advanced cancers. Data came from immunoSEQ multiplex PCR; TCRdb stores just in-frame clones and leaves some out. Of some 35,000 clones in the sample, around three quarters were seen once. Material: CD4+ or CD8+ T cells sorted from blood, obtained in a trial of the OX40 agonist ivuxolimab. These receptors all come from an adult with an advanced solid tumor such as melanoma, head and neck, liver or kidney cancer. CDR3s include the opening cysteine and the closing phenylalanine or tryptophan. The order of the fields is D gene, J gene, V gene, clone size, CDR3 DNA, CDR3 protein. A D gene is named only where the DNA matches it firmly. A clone size is listed for some rows: how often the clone was seen (once, few, many), or a class if it is expanded.

>.|TRBJ1-2|TRBV15|once
TGTGCCACCAGCGCCCTAGCGGGGGCGCGCTATGGCTACACCTTC
CATSALAGARYGYTF
>.|TRBJ2-5|TRBV5-1|.
TGCGCCAGCAGCTTGGGCGGGATCCAAGAGACCCAGTACTTC
CASSLGGIQETQYF
>TRBD1|TRBJ1-1|TRBV29-1|.
TGCAGCGCCATACAGGGGGCGAGGACTGAAGCTTTCTTT
CSAIQGARTEAFF
>TRBD1|TRBJ1-5|TRBV19|.
TGTGCCAGTAGTATAAGTACAGGGGAACGGCAGCCCCAGCATTTT
CASSISTGERQPQHF
>.|TRBJ2-2|TRBV6-5|.
TGTGCCAGCAGTTACTCGGGACCGGACACCGGGGAGCTGTTTTTT
CASSYSGPDTGELFF
>TRBD1|TRBJ1-3|TRBV5-6|few
TGTGCCAGCAGCTTGGTGGGACAGGGCTTTGACACCATATATTTT
CASSLVGQGFDTIYF
>.|TRBJ1-1|TRBV9|.
TGTGCCAGCAGCCCGGAGACAGCCACTGAAGCTTTCTTT
CASSPETATEAFF
>.|TRBJ2-7|TRBV5-1|.
TGCGCCAGCAGCTTGGCTCTAGCTGGAGAGCAGTACTTC
CASSLALAGEQYF
>.|TRBJ2-1|TRBV5-1|few
TGCGCCAGCAGCTTATCTGAGCGACGCAATGAGCAGTTCTTC
CASSLSERRNEQFF
>.|TRBJ2-7|TRBV6-1|.
TGTGCCAGCAGTGCCCTGGGCGGGGTGGCCGAGCAGTACTTC
CASSALGGVAEQYF
>.|TRBJ2-3|TRBV5-1|.
TGCGCCAGCAGCTTGACCGGGGTAAGGTCAGATACGCAGTATTTT
CASSLTGVRSDTQYF
>.|TRBJ1-1|TRBV5-4|.
TGTGCCAGCAGCTTGGGGGGGGCCACTGAAGCTTTCTTT
CASSLGGATEAFF
>.|TRBJ1-5|TRBV19|medium-sized
TGTGCCAGTAGCCCTCTCGATGGGAGTCTCGACCGGTCTAGCAATCAGCCCCAGCATTTT
CASSPLDGSLDRSSNQPQHF
>.|TRBJ2-5|TRBV4-2|.
TGTGCCAGCAGCCAAGCCACAGGGCCCAAAGAGACCCAGTACTTC
CASSQATGPKETQYF
>TRBD2|TRBJ2-7|TRBV6-5|few
TGTGCCAGCAGCCGACCGGGACTAGCGGTTGAGCAGTACTTC
CASSRPGLAVEQYF
>.|TRBJ1-1|TRBV2|.
TGTGCCAGCAGTTCGACACTTGTGACAGGCCGCTACACTGAAGCTTTCTTT
CASSSTLVTGRYTEAFF
>TRBD1|TRBJ2-7|TRBV11-2|.
TGTGCCAGCAGCTTAGCGGGACAGGGGGCCTACGAGCAGTACTTC
CASSLAGQGAYEQYF
>TRBD2|TRBJ2-1|TRBV6-1|.
TGTGCCAGCATTCCGGGACTAGCGGGATACAATGAGCAGTTCTTC
CASIPGLAGYNEQFF
>.|TRBJ1-3|TRBV5-1|.
TGCGCCAGCAGCTTGGGAGGGGCACGAAGCTTCTCTGGAAACACCATATATTTT
CASSLGGARSFSGNTIYF
>TRBD2|TRBJ2-2|TRBV27|.
TGTGCCAGCAGTTCCCTCCAGGGCGGGAGAAACACCGGGGAGCTGTTTTTT
CASSSLQGGRNTGELFF
>.|TRBJ2-2|TRBV6-1|.
TGTGCCAGCAGTGGGCCTCCGGGGAGGAACACCGGGGAGCTGTTTTTT
CASSGPPGRNTGELFF
>.|TRBJ2-5|TRBV5-6|.
TGTGCCAGCAGCTTGCAAGAGACCCAGTACTTC
CASSLQETQYF
>TRBD1|TRBJ2-7|TRBV4-3|.
TGCGCCAGCAGCCTCGACAGGGGGCCGCAGTACTTC
CASSLDRGPQYF
>.|TRBJ2-3|TRBV28|.
TGTGCCAGCAGTTTAACGCGGAGCACAGATACGCAGTATTTT
CASSLTRSTDTQYF
>.|TRBJ2-5|TRBV28|.
TGTGCCAGCAGTTTAGGTCCTCGCGACTATTTCCAAGAGACCCAGTACTTC
CASSLGPRDYFQETQYF
>TRBD2|TRBJ2-1|TRBV28|.
TGTGCCAGCAGTTCCTGGACTAGCGGGGGCCTTAGGCAGTTCTTC
CASSSWTSGGLRQFF
>TRBD2|TRBJ2-1|TRBV5-1|.
TGCGCCAGTCGGCGGGAGTCCTATGAGCAGTTCTTC
CASRRESYEQFF
>.|TRBJ1-5|TRBV28|.
TGTGCCAGCAGTAACCTAAACCTCAAGGGAGGGAGAGGCAGCAATCAGCCCCAGCATTTT
CASSNLNLKGGRGSNQPQHF
>.|TRBJ1-2|TRBV28|few
TGTGCCAGCAGTTTACCGGGATCCCTTAACTATGGCTACACCTTC
CASSLPGSLNYGYTF
>.|TRBJ2-3|TRBV10-3|few
TGTGCCATCAGTCAAGGTACAGATACGCAGTATTTT
CAISQGTDTQYF
>TRBD1|TRBJ2-1|TRBV4-2|once
TGTGCCAGCAGCCAAGGGGACAGTAGTTCAACGGAGTTCTTC
CASSQGDSSSTEFF
>.|TRBJ1-1|TRBV27|once
TGTGCCAGCAGTCCCAGTCGGTCCCCCGAAGCTTTCTTT
CASSPSRSPEAFF
>TRBD2|TRBJ2-5|TRBV10-1|.
TGCGCCAGTCGAATAGCGGGAGATAGGTCGGAAGAGACCCAGTACTTC
CASRIAGDRSEETQYF
>TRBD1|TRBJ2-2|TRBV28|.
TGTGCCAGCAGCCCATTGGGGACAGAGAACACCGGGGAGCTGTTTTTT
CASSPLGTENTGELFF
>TRBD2|TRBJ2-7|TRBV6-6|.
TGTGCCAGCAGTAGAGGGACTAGCGGCGAGCAGTACTTC
CASSRGTSGEQYF
>.|TRBJ2-1|TRBV27|.
TGTGCCAGCAGTTTATTTCCGGGGGCGGGTTACAATGAGCAGTTCTTC
CASSLFPGAGYNEQFF
>.|TRBJ2-3|TRBV14|.
TGTGCCAGCAGCCAATCGGGTATTACGCAGTATTTT
CASSQSGITQYF
>.|TRBJ2-1|TRBV7-6|once
TGTGCCAGCAGCTTAGCGCTTAAGGGGCATGAGCAGTTCTTC
CASSLALKGHEQFF
>.|TRBJ2-3|TRBV7-3|few
TGTGCCAGCAGCTTAACGGGGCCAGATACGCAGTATTTT
CASSLTGPDTQYF
>TRBD1|TRBJ2-3|TRBV5-6|.
TGTGCCAGCAGCTCTGGACAGGTCCGTAGCACAGATACGCAGTATTTT
CASSSGQVRSTDTQYF
>.|TRBJ2-3|TRBV2|once
TGTGCCAGCAGCGGGGGACCTCTAGGGCCAGATACGCAGTATTTT
CASSGGPLGPDTQYF
>TRBD2|TRBJ2-3|TRBV6-6|.
TGTGCCAGCAGACGTGGACTAGCGGGTAGCACAGATACGCAGTATTTT
CASRRGLAGSTDTQYF